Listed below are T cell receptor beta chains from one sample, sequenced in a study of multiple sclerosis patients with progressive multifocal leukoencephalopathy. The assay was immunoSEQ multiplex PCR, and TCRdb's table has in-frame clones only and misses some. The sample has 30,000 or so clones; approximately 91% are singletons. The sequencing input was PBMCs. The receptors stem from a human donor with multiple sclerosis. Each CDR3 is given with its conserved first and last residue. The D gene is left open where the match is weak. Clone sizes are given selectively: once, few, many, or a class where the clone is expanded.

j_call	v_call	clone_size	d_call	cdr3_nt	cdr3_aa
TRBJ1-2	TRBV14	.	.	TGTGCCAGCAGCCAAGGGCCGTACTATGGCTACACCTTC	CASSQGPYYGYTF
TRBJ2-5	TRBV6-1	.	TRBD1	TGTGCCAGCAATACGGGGACAGGGGATAGGGGTAGGCAGTACTTC	CASNTGTGDRGRQYF
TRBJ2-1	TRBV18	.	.	TGTGCCAGCTGGGGCGGGAATGAGCAGTTCTTC	CASWGGNEQFF
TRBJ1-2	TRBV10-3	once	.	TGTGCCATAGGGGGAGCTTATGGCTACACCTTC	CAIGGAYGYTF
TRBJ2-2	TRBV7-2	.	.	TGTGCCAGCAGCTCAGGGCGGGTCACCGGGGAGCTGTTTTTT	CASSSGRVTGELFF
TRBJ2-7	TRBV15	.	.	TGTGCCACCAGCAGAGTTGCCTCCTACGAGCAGTACTTC	CATSRVASYEQYF
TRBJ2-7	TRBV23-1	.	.	TGCGCCAGCGGGACCTCAACCTACGAGCAGTACTTC	CASGTSTYEQYF
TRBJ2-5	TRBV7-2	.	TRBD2	TGTGCCAGCAGCTGGACTAGCGGGAGGGCCTCGGAGACCCAGTACTTC	CASSWTSGRASETQYF
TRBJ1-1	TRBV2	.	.	TGTGCCAGCCTAGGGGAACGGACTGAAGCTTTCTTT	CASLGERTEAFF
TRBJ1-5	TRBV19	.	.	TGTGCCAGTAGTATAGGTAACGAGGGGAATCAGCCCCAGCATTTT	CASSIGNEGNQPQHF
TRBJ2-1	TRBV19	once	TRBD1	TGTGCCAGCAGTCCACGACAGGGGCTCTCCTACAATGAGCAGTTCTTC	CASSPRQGLSYNEQFF
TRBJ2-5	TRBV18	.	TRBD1	TGTGCCAGCTCACCGAGTAGCAGGGGGCGAGAGACCCAGTACTTC	CASSPSSRGRETQYF
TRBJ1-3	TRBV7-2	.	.	TGTGCCAGCAGCAGTCGACGGTCTGGAAACACCATATATTTT	CASSSRRSGNTIYF
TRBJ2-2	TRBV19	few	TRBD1	TGTGCCAGTAGGGGGATCGGGACAGCTTTCACCGGGGAGCTGTTTTTT	CASRGIGTAFTGELFF
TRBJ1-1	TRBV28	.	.	TGTGCCAGCAGTCCTCGCCCCGAGATTCGGACTGAAGCTTTCTTT	CASSPRPEIRTEAFF
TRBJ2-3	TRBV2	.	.	TGTGCCAGCAGTTTAGATTACACAGATACGCAGTATTTT	CASSLDYTDTQYF
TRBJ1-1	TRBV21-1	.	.	TGTGCCAGCAGCAATACTTCCAGGGGAGAGGCTTTCTTT	CASSNTSRGEAFF
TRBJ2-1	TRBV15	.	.	TGTGCCACCAGCAGAGCGGGTACCTCCTACAATGAGCAGTTCTTC	CATSRAGTSYNEQFF
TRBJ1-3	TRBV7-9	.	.	TGTGCCAGCAGCCCTGGCGCTGGACGGGGAAACACCATATATTTT	CASSPGAGRGNTIYF
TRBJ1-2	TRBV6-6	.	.	TGTGCCAGCAGAGATCCCCGGACGGCGGGGTATGGCTACACCTTC	CASRDPRTAGYGYTF
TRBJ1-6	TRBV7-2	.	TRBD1	TGTGCCAGCAGCTTAGGGGACAGCTACAATTCACCCCTCCACTTT	CASSLGDSYNSPLHF
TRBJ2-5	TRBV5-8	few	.	TGTGCCAGCAGCTTGGTACAGGGAGGTGAGACCCAGTACTTC	CASSLVQGGETQYF
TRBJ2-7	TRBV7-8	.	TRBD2	TGTGCCAGCAGCTTAGAGGCGGGAGGGTACGAGCAGTACTTC	CASSLEAGGYEQYF
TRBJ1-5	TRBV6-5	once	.	TGTGCCAGCAGAATAGACGGGTCCCAGCCCCAGCATTTT	CASRIDGSQPQHF
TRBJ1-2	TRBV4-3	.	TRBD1	TGCGCCAGCAGCCCCAACCCGGGACAGGGGTCCTATGGCTACACCTTC	CASSPNPGQGSYGYTF
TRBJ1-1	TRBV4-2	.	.	TGTGCCAGCAGCCCATATTCAGTACAGGGTGGAGACACTGAAGCTTTCTTT	CASSPYSVQGGDTEAFF
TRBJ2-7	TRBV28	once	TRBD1	TGTGCCAGCAGCACCGGGACAGGTGGCGAGCAGTACTTC	CASSTGTGGEQYF
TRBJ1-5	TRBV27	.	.	TGTGCCAGCGGGCAGACAGCTTATAGCAATCAGCCCCAGCATTTT	CASGQTAYSNQPQHF
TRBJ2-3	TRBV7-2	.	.	TGTGCCAGCAGCTTATTTGGGGGTATTAGCACAGATACGCAGTATTTT	CASSLFGGISTDTQYF
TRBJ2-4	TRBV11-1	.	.	TGTGCCAGCAGCCAAAGGACAGTAAGGATAACCAAAAACATTCAGTACTTC	CASSQRTVRITKNIQYF
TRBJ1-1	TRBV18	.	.	TGTGCCAGCTCACCATCTGCCGACACTGAAGCTTTCTTT	CASSPSADTEAFF
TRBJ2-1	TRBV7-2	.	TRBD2	TGTGCCAGCATCGGGACGGGCGGGGGAGAGCAGTTCTTC	CASIGTGGGEQFF
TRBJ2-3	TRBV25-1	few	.	TGTGCCAGCAGTCCTGTTCGCACAGATACGCAGTATTTT	CASSPVRTDTQYF
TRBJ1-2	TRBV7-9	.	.	TGTGCCAGCAGCTTATCAGGAATCTATGGCTACACCTTC	CASSLSGIYGYTF
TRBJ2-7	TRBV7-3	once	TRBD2	TGTGCCAGCAGCCTCCGACTAGCGGGAGCGGACGAGCAGTACTTC	CASSLRLAGADEQYF
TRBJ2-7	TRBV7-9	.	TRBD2	TGTGCCAGCAGCTTAGCGGGACTAGCTTTCCACGAGCAGTACTTC	CASSLAGLAFHEQYF
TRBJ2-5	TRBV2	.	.	TGTGCCAGCAGCGGGCTTCAAGAGACCCAGTACTTC	CASSGLQETQYF
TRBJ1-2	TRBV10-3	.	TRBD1	TGTGCCATCAGTGAGTATGGGGTCGGCGAGACAGGGAGTTTTCGGTATGGCTACACCTTC	CAISEYGVGETGSFRYGYTF
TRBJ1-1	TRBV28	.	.	TGTGCCAGCAGGACGGGTCGGACGAACACTGAAGCTTTCTTT	CASRTGRTNTEAFF
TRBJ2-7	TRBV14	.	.	TGTGCCAGCAGCCAAGATCGGCCGAGAGTAGGCTACGAGCAGTACTTC	CASSQDRPRVGYEQYF
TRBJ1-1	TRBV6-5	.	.	TGTGCCAGCAGTTTATCGACCGGCACTGAAGCTTTCTTT	CASSLSTGTEAFF
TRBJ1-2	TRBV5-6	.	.	TGTGCCAGCAGCTTTAGGGGGGTCGGAGGCTACACCTTC	CASSFRGVGGYTF
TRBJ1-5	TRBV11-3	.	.	TGTGCCAGCAGCTTAGATAAGGGGAGGAGCAATCAGCCCCAGCATTTT	CASSLDKGRSNQPQHF
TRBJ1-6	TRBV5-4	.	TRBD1	TGTGCCAGCAGCCCCGGGACAGGGGATAATTCACCCCTCCACTTT	CASSPGTGDNSPLHF
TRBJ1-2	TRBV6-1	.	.	TGTGCCAGCACTCTCGTACCATATGGCTACACCTTC	CASTLVPYGYTF
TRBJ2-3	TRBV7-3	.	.	TGTGCCAGCAGCTTAGAACCAGGACTTAGCACAGATACGCAGTATTTT	CASSLEPGLSTDTQYF
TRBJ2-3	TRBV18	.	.	TGTGCCAGCTCACCACCTTTCTGGGACACTGGTACGCAGTATTTT	CASSPPFWDTGTQYF
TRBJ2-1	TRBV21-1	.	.	TGTGCCAGCAGCGGCGGGACTACGGACAATGAGCAGTTCTTC	CASSGGTTDNEQFF
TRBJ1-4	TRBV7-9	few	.	TGTGCCAGCAGCTTAGGGGAATCGGGAGAAAAACTGTTTTTT	CASSLGESGEKLFF
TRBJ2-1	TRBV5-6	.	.	TGTGCCAGCAGCTTGCCATGGACGGTGCACTCCTACAATGAGCAGTTCTTC	CASSLPWTVHSYNEQFF
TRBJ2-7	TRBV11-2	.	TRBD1	TGTGCCAGCAGCTTCGGACAGGGCGACGAGCAGTACTTC	CASSFGQGDEQYF
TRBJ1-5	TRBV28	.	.	TGTGCCAGCAGTTTAAGTGGTCAGCCCCAGCATTTT	CASSLSGQPQHF